Below, 14 T cell receptor beta chains from the same sample are listed, as sequenced in a study of blood T cell repertoires in COVID-19. Libraries were prepared by immunoSEQ multiplex PCR; TCRdb keeps only in-frame clonotypes and omits some of them. Here the sample spans tens of thousands of clones, 80% to 85% being singletons. Material for sequencing was peripheral blood. The receptors were sampled from a human donor in a cohort sampled during active COVID-19.

The chain combines TRBV14 with TRBJ2-1, with 11 bases fitting TRBD2. The CDR3 spans 15 residues. Per the germline V gene, CDR1 is SGHDN and CDR2 is FVKESK. V gave up 1 base and J gave up 7 bases; unmatched junction bases: 3. The CDR3 loop reads CASSQGTSGRNEQFF. Here the CDR3 DNA reads TGTGCCAGCAGCCAAGGGACTAGCGGGCGGAATGAGCAGTTCTTC.

The V gene is TRBV6-5, the J gene TRBJ1-2; TRBD1 matches at 10 bases. Losses at the gene ends were 5 bases for V and 7 bases for J; bases not matched to a gene: 7. In germline, CDR1 is MNHEY, CDR2 SVGAGI. CDR3 length: 14 amino acids. The CDR3 sequence: CASSLDRGQRGYTF. CDR3 coding DNA: TGTGCCAGCAGTCTTGACAGGGGGCAACGTGGCTACACCTTC.

The rearrangement uses TRBV5-1 and TRBJ2-6; the D gene is possibly TRBD2 (5 bases). V shed 3 bases and J shed 4 bases, with 8 bases lying between them. Germline CDR1 is SGHRS and CDR2 is YFSETQ. The CDR3 covers 14 residues. This CDR3 is CASSSPGGANVLTF. As DNA, the CDR3 is TGCGCCAGCAGCTCCCCGGGAGGGGCCAACGTCCTGACTTTC.

The genes are TRBV6-5 and TRBJ2-2; a weak D match, TRBD2 (6 bases). This CDR3 contains 13 residues. The V end lost 5 bases, the J end lost 6 bases, and 10 bases lay between the germline ends. Germline V gives CDR1 MNHEY, CDR2 SVGAGI. CDR3 loop: CASSMWEAGELFF. The CDR3 region has the DNA TGTGCCAGCAGTATGTGGGAGGCCGGGGAGCTGTTTTTT.

The chain couples TRBV19 to TRBJ1-4, with D possibly matching TRBD1 (5 bases). This CDR3 has 16 amino acids. V dropped 3 bases and J dropped 7 bases, with 18 bases sitting between them. Per the germline V gene, CDR1 is LNHDA and CDR2 is SQIVND (reference sequence). The CDR3 DNA follows: TGTGCCAGTAGTATGATTGGGGCCGGCGGCAGTGAAAAACTGTTTTTT. Protein sequence: CASSMIGAGGSEKLFF.

This chain joins TRBV7-8 and TRBJ1-5; 8 positions match TRBD1. Germline CDR1 and CDR2: SGHVS and FQNEAQ. The ends lost 1 base at V and 4 bases at J; junction bases unmatched: 6. CDR3 length: 16 residues. Here the CDR3 reads CASSLVARTGNQPQHF. For the CDR3, the DNA is TGTGCCAGCAGCTTAGTAGCCCGGACAGGGAATCAGCCCCAGCATTTT.

The chain joins TRBV12-5 to TRBJ1-5; 7 bases map to TRBD1. J lost 2 bases, V lost 9 bases, and 10 bases had no gene match. This CDR3 has 15 residues. CDR1 and CDR2 from the germline V gene are LGHNT and FRNRAP. The DNA of the CDR3 is TGTGCTAGCCAACTAGGGGGCGCTCGCAATCAGCCCCAGCATTTT. Protein: CASQLGGARNQPQHF.

This chain links TRBV6-6 with TRBJ1-1; D uncertain. This CDR3 spans 14 amino acids. Trimming removed 5 bases at V and 0 bases at J, with 10 bases between. Germline-derived CDR1 and CDR2 are MNHNY and SVGAGI (reference sequence). The CDR3 here is CASSLSTMNTEAFF. The CDR3 nucleotides read TGTGCCAGCAGTCTTAGTACGATGAACACTGAAGCTTTCTTT.

In this sample, this clone turned up once. The V call is TRBV28, the J call TRBJ1-2; D is undetermined. V gave up 7 bases and J gave up 6 bases, with 15 bases separating them. This CDR3 has 13 amino acids. Germline values: CDR1 MDHEN, CDR2 SYDVKM. The CDR3: CASTEWGGDGYTF. In nucleotides, the CDR3 is TGTGCCAGCACCGAGTGGGGAGGTGATGGCTACACCTTC.

The V and J genes are TRBV11-3 and TRBJ1-2; no clear D. V was shortened by 5 bases and J by 6 bases, with 13 bases between the two germline ends. CDR3 length equals 13 residues. Per the germline V gene, CDR1 is SGHNT and CDR2 is YENEEA. CDR3 sequence reads: CASSPRGEDGYTF. DNA for the CDR3: TGTGCCAGCAGCCCTAGAGGAGAGGATGGCTACACCTTC.

This chain connects TRBV2 to TRBJ1-6; unclear D gene. V was cut by 4 bases and J by 9 bases, with 4 bases left in between. In germline, CDR1 is SNHLY, CDR2 FYNNEI. The CDR3 contains 11 residues. The CDR3 protein is CASSGGSPLHF. The CDR3 DNA reads as TGTGCCAGCAGTGGCGGTTCACCCCTCCACTTT.

The chain couples TRBV12-3 or TRBV12-4 to TRBJ2-1, with D hard to call. The V and J ends lost 3 bases and 8 bases respectively, with 5 bases between them. The CDR3 consists of 11 residues. The CDR3, as DNA: TGTGCCAGCAGTTTTCGGGATGAGCAGTTCTTC. It is translated as CASSFRDEQFF.

The chain recombines TRBV5-5 with TRBJ1-4, with TRBD1 as a possible D gene (5 bases). Trimming took off 3 bases at V and 2 bases at J, with 11 bases between the two ends. The CDR3 runs 15 residues. Germline V gives CDR1 SGHKS, CDR2 YYEKEE (reference sequence). The CDR3 spells CASSSRVATNEKLFF. As DNA, the CDR3 is TGTGCCAGCAGCTCCAGGGTAGCCACTAATGAAAAACTGTTTTTT.

V gene TRBV4-1 combines with J gene TRBJ2-6; TRBD1 aligns across 8 bases. V lost 1 base to trimming and J lost 0 bases; unmatched junction nucleotides: 8. The CDR3 totals 19 residues. Germline V gives CDR1 MGHRA, CDR2 YSYEKL. The CDR3 DNA is TGCGCCAGCAGCCAAGTCATCTTCGGACAGGGCTCTGGGGCCAACGTCCTGACTTTC. Its translation is CASSQVIFGQGSGANVLTF.